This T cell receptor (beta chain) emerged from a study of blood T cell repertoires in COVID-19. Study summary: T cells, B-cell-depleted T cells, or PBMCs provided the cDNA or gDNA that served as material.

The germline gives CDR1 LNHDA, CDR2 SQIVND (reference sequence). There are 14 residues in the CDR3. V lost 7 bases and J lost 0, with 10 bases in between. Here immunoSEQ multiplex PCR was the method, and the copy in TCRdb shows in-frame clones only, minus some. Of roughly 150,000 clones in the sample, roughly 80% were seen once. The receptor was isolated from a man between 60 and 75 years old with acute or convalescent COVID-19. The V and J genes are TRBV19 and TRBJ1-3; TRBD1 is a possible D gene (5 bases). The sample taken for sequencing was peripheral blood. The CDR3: CASNRGGSGNTIYF. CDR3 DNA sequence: TGTGCCAGTAATCGCGGGGGCTCTGGAAACACCATATATTTT.